This record looks at one T cell receptor (beta chain) sequence and its context. The data are from a study of cytomegalovirus exposure and HLA in healthy donors. The PCR made use of 60 Vbeta and 13 Jbeta primers. This table comes from immunoSEQ multiplex PCR, and its TCRdb copy is limited to in-frame clones, with some not included. This sample has about 140,000 clones; around 57% occur once, and the top ten carry approximately 1.7%. Germline CDR1 reads SGHDN; CDR2 reads FVKESK. With V trimmed by 0 bases and J by 13 bases, 7 bases remained unmatched. The CDR3 is 13 amino acids. The J gene is TRBJ1-1, the V gene TRBV14; 8 bases fit TRBD1. Source material: PBMCs. This clonotype originated in a male donor in good health and CMV-seronegative. The CDR3 coding sequence is TGTGCCAGCAGCCAAGAATCTGGGACAGGAGGTTTCTTT. Protein: CASSQESGTGGFF.